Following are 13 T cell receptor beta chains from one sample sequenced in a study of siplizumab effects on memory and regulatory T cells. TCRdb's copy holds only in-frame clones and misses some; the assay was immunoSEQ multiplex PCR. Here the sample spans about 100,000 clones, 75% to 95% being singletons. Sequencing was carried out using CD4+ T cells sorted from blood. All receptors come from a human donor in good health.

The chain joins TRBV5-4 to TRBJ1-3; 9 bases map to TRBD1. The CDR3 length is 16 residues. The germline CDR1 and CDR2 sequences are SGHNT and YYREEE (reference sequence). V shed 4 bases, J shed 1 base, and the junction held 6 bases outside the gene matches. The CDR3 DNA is TGTGCCAGCAGCCGTATGGACAGGGGATCTGGAAACACCATATATTTT. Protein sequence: CASSRMDRGSGNTIYF.

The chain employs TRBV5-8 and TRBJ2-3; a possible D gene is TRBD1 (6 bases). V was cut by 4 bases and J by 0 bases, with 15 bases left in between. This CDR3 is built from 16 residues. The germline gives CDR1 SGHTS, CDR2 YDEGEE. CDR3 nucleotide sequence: TGTGCCAGCAGCACTGGACAGTGGGGTAGCACAGATACGCAGTATTTT. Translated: CASSTGQWGSTDTQYF.

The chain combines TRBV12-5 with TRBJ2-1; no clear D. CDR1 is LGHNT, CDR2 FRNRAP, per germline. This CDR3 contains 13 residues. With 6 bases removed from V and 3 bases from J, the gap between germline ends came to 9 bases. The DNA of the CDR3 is TGTGCTAGTGGCCCCCCCAACTACAATGAGCAGTTCTTC. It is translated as CASGPPNYNEQFF.

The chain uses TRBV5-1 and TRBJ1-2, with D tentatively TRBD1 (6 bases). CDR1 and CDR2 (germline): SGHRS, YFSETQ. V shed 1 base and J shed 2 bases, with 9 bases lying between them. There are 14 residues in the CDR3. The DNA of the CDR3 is TGCGCCAGCAGCTTGACAGGGCAGAACTATGGCTACACCTTC. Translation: CASSLTGQNYGYTF.

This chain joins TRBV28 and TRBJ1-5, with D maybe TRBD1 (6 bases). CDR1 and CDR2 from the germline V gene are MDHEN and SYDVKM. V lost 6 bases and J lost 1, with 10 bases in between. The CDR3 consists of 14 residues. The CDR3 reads CASRKGGSNQPQHF. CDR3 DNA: TGTGCCAGCAGGAAAGGGGGGAGCAATCAGCCCCAGCATTTT.

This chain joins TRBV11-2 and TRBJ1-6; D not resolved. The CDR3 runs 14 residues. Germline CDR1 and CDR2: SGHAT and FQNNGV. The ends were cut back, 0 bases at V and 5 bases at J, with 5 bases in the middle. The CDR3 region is CASSLDRDNSPLHF. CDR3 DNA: TGTGCCAGCAGCTTAGACCGGGATAATTCACCCCTCCACTTT.

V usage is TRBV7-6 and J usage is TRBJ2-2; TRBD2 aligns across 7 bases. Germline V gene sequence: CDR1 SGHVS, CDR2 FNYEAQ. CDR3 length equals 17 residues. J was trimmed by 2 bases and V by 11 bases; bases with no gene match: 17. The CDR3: CAGIVNSGLHNTGELFF. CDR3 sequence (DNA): TGTGCCGGCATAGTAAACTCGGGACTACATAACACCGGGGAGCTGTTTTTT.

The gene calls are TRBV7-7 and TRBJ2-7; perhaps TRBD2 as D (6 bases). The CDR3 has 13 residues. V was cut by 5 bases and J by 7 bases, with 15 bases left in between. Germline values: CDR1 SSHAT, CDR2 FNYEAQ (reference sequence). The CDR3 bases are TGTGCCAGCAGCGCCACCGGGACTGGGGAGCAGTACTTC. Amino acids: CASSATGTGEQYF.

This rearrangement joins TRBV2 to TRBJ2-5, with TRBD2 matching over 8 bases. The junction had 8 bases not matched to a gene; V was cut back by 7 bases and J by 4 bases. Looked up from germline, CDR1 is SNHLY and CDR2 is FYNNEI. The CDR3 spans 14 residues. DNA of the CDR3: TGTGCCAGCATAAGAGGCGGGGGGACAGAGACCCAGTACTTC. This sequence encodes CASIRGGGTETQYF.

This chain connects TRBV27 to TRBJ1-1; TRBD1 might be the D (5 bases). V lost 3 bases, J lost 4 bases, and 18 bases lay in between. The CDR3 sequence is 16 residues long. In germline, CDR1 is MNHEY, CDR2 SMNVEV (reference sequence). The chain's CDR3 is CASSFGASGIGTEAFF. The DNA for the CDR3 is TGTGCCAGCAGTTTCGGGGCGTCAGGGATAGGCACTGAAGCTTTCTTT.

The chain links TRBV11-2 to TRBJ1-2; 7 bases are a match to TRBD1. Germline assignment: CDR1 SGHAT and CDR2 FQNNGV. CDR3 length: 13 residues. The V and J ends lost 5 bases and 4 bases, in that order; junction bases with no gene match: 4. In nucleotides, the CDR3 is TGTGCCAGCAGCCAGGGGACAGTCTATGGCTACACCTTC. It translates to CASSQGTVYGYTF.

The CDR3 DNA sequence: TGTGCAAGTCGCCCCAACCGGGCTTTCTACGAGCAGTACTTC. This translates into CASRPNRAFYEQYF. The rearrangement links TRBV12-2 to TRBJ2-5. The DNA end lines up better with TRBJ2-7; the J call may be wrong. TRBV12-2 is shown as a pseudogene. CDR3 length equals 14 residues.

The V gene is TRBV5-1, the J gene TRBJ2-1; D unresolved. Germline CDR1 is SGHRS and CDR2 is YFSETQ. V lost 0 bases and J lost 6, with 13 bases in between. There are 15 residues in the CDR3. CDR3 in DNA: TGCGCCAGCAGCTTGGCCGGGTCGTTCTCCAATGAGCAGTTCTTC. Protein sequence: CASSLAGSFSNEQFF. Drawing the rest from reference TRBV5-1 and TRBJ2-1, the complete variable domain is KAGVTQTPRYLIKTRGQQVTLSCSPISGHRSVSWYQQTPGQGLQFLFEYFSETQRNKGNFPGRFSGRQFSNSRSEMNVSTLELGDSALYLCASSLAGSFSNEQFFGPGTRLTVL.